This T cell receptor (beta chain) was sequenced during a study of blood T cells in healthy people across ages. Broader study findings: Estimates of total diversity, which came from one million sequenced T cells, were considered to be underestimates.

Donors were systemically healthy Caucasian individuals from Russia aged about 6 to 90 years. Isolated PBMCs totaled at least 6 million in each sample. A second PCR, run for about 6 to 11 cycles, used a sample-barcoded 5' primer plus a J-beta primer mix. Each CDR3 protein is one row after TCRdb ran MiXCR on the 5' RACE reads. The sample records nearly 800,000 distinct CDR3 sequences, around three fifths being singletons. Turning to this clonotype: Its antigen is not identified.

The CDR3 loop spans 19 amino acids. Trimming shortened V by 0 bases and J by 2 bases, and 22 bases separated the two germline ends. CDR1 is SGDLS and CDR2 is YYNGEE in the germline V gene. This receptor was taken from a man aged 35 to 55 in good health. The chain uses TRBV9 and TRBJ2-3, with D perhaps matching TRBD1 (5 bases). The sample taken for sequencing was blood. CDR3 sequence: CASSVESVGAFTLTDTQYF. The CDR3, as DNA: TGTGCCAGCAGCGTAGAATCGGTAGGGGCCTTTACCCTCACAGATACGCAGTATTTT.